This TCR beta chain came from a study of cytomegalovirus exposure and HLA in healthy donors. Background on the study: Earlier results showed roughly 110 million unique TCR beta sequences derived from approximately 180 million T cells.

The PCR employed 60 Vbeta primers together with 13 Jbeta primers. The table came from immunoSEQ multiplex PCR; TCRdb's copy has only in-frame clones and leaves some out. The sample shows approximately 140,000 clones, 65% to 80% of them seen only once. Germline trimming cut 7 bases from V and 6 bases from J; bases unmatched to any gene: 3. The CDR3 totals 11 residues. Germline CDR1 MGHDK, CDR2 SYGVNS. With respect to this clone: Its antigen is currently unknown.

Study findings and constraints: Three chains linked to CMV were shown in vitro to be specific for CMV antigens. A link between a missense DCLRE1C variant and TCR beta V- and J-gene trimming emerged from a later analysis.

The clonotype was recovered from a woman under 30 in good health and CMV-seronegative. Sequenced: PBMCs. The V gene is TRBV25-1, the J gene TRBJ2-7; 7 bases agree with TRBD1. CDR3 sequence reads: CASTGTVEQYF. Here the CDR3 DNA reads TGTGCCAGCACCGGGACAGTCGAGCAGTACTTC.